The rows below give T cell receptor beta chains drawn from one sample of a study of cytomegalovirus exposure and HLA in healthy donors. Here immunoSEQ multiplex PCR was the method, and the copy in TCRdb shows in-frame clones only, minus some. The repertoire consists of over 200,000 clones, with roughly 80% occurring once and the leading ten covering around 5.5%. The sample taken for sequencing was PBMCs. Receptor source: a young woman in good health and CMV-seronegative. CDR3s include the opening cysteine and the closing phenylalanine or tryptophan. A D gene is named only where the DNA matches it firmly. A row's size may be missing; if present it is once, few, many or a size class.

d_call: TRBD1; v_call: TRBV6-1; j_call: TRBJ1-1; clone_size: .; cdr3_aa: CASTETGVREAFF; cdr3_nt: TGTGCCAGCACTGAGACAGGGGTACGAGAAGCTTTCTTT
d_call: TRBD2; v_call: TRBV4-1; j_call: TRBJ2-1; clone_size: .; cdr3_aa: CASSQADLAGGLGEQFF; cdr3_nt: TGCGCCAGCAGCCAAGCGGATCTAGCGGGGGGGCTTGGTGAGCAGTTCTTC
d_call: .; v_call: TRBV11-2; j_call: TRBJ2-5; clone_size: .; cdr3_aa: CASSLGQSWETQYF; cdr3_nt: TGTGCCAGCAGCTTAGGGCAGTCGTGGGAGACCCAGTACTTC
d_call: .; v_call: TRBV28; j_call: TRBJ2-2; clone_size: few; cdr3_aa: CASREVDGELFF; cdr3_nt: TGTGCCAGCCGAGAGGTGGACGGGGAGCTGTTTTTT
d_call: .; v_call: TRBV28; j_call: TRBJ1-1; clone_size: .; cdr3_aa: CASSPPPLGTLGGTEAFF; cdr3_nt: TGTGCCAGCAGTCCACCTCCTTTGGGTACCCTTGGGGGCACTGAAGCTTTCTTT
d_call: .; v_call: TRBV29-1; j_call: TRBJ1-2; clone_size: .; cdr3_aa: CSVPRPYGYTF; cdr3_nt: TGCAGCGTTCCAAGGCCCTATGGCTACACCTTC
d_call: .; v_call: TRBV29-1; j_call: TRBJ1-2; clone_size: .; cdr3_aa: CSVEGIYGYTF; cdr3_nt: TGCAGCGTTGAGGGGATCTATGGCTACACCTTC
d_call: TRBD1; v_call: TRBV27; j_call: TRBJ1-5; clone_size: .; cdr3_aa: CASSFGQGSQPQHF; cdr3_nt: TGTGCCAGCAGTTTCGGACAGGGTAGTCAGCCCCAGCATTTT
d_call: TRBD2; v_call: TRBV7-2; j_call: TRBJ2-1; clone_size: .; cdr3_aa: CASSFGIAGGPDPNEQFF; cdr3_nt: TGTGCCAGCAGCTTTGGAATAGCGGGAGGGCCGGATCCGAATGAGCAGTTCTTC
d_call: TRBD1; v_call: TRBV5-1; j_call: TRBJ1-1; clone_size: once; cdr3_aa: CASSLGHRGDNTEAFF; cdr3_nt: TGCGCCAGCAGCTTGGGGCACAGGGGGGATAACACTGAAGCTTTCTTT
d_call: TRBD1; v_call: TRBV4-1; j_call: TRBJ1-6; clone_size: .; cdr3_aa: CASSQDRGNSPLHF; cdr3_nt: TGCGCCAGCAGCCAGGACAGGGGTAATTCACCCCTCCACTTT
d_call: TRBD1; v_call: TRBV15; j_call: TRBJ1-5; clone_size: .; cdr3_aa: CATSRSTGGAHQPQHF; cdr3_nt: TGTGCCACCAGCAGATCGACAGGGGGCGCGCATCAGCCCCAGCATTTT
d_call: .; v_call: TRBV11-2; j_call: TRBJ2-1; clone_size: .; cdr3_aa: CASTQVSPGLGYNEQFF; cdr3_nt: TGTGCCAGCACCCAAGTATCCCCAGGGCTTGGTTACAATGAGCAGTTCTTC
d_call: TRBD1; v_call: TRBV28; j_call: TRBJ2-7; clone_size: .; cdr3_aa: CASSFGTGLWGQYF; cdr3_nt: TGTGCCAGCAGTTTTGGGACAGGGCTTTGGGGGCAGTACTTC
d_call: .; v_call: TRBV7-3; j_call: TRBJ1-5; clone_size: .; cdr3_aa: CASSLLGGNQPQHF; cdr3_nt: TGTGCCAGCAGCTTACTAGGGGGAAATCAGCCCCAGCATTTT
d_call: TRBD2; v_call: TRBV15; j_call: TRBJ2-7; clone_size: few; cdr3_aa: CATSRGTSGGYEQYF; cdr3_nt: TGTGCCACCAGCAGAGGGACTAGCGGGGGCTACGAGCAGTACTTC
d_call: TRBD2; v_call: TRBV27; j_call: TRBJ2-1; clone_size: .; cdr3_aa: CASSLFGLGADEQFF; cdr3_nt: TGTGCCAGCAGTTTATTTGGACTAGGGGCGGATGAGCAGTTCTTC
d_call: .; v_call: TRBV20-1; j_call: TRBJ2-7; clone_size: few; cdr3_aa: CSARDPYEQYF; cdr3_nt: TGCAGTGCCCGGGACCCCTACGAGCAGTACTTC
d_call: TRBD1; v_call: TRBV5-4; j_call: TRBJ2-7; clone_size: .; cdr3_aa: CASSQGTAYEQYF; cdr3_nt: TGTGCCAGCAGCCAGGGGACAGCCTACGAGCAGTACTTC
d_call: .; v_call: TRBV7-3; j_call: TRBJ1-1; clone_size: few; cdr3_aa: CASSPGPNTEAFF; cdr3_nt: TGTGCCAGCAGCCCAGGGCCGAACACTGAAGCTTTCTTT
d_call: TRBD2; v_call: TRBV5-1; j_call: TRBJ2-7; clone_size: .; cdr3_aa: CASSLEATSGREQYF; cdr3_nt: TGCGCCAGCAGCTTGGAAGCGACTAGCGGGAGGGAGCAGTACTTC
d_call: TRBD1; v_call: TRBV30; j_call: TRBJ2-2; clone_size: .; cdr3_aa: CAWVTGTGGTGELFF; cdr3_nt: TGTGCCTGGGTCACCGGGACAGGAGGCACCGGGGAGCTGTTTTTT
d_call: .; v_call: TRBV10-2; j_call: TRBJ1-2; clone_size: few; cdr3_aa: CASLTAGYGYTF; cdr3_nt: TGCGCCAGTCTTACAGCCGGCTATGGCTACACCTTC
d_call: .; v_call: TRBV2; j_call: TRBJ2-1; clone_size: .; cdr3_aa: CASVAASVHEQFF; cdr3_nt: TGTGCCAGCGTAGCGGCCTCAGTTCATGAGCAGTTCTTC
d_call: .; v_call: TRBV7-9; j_call: TRBJ2-2; clone_size: .; cdr3_aa: CASSPQGPGELFF; cdr3_nt: TGTGCCAGCAGCCCTCAGGGTCCCGGGGAGCTGTTTTTT
d_call: TRBD1; v_call: TRBV2; j_call: TRBJ1-2; clone_size: few; cdr3_aa: CASRGQRTGNGYTF; cdr3_nt: TGTGCCAGCCGCGGCCAGAGGACAGGGAATGGCTACACCTTC
d_call: .; v_call: TRBV5-1; j_call: TRBJ2-7; clone_size: .; cdr3_aa: CASSLVTGAYEQYF; cdr3_nt: TGCGCCAGCAGCTTAGTCACTGGGGCCTACGAGCAGTACTTC
d_call: .; v_call: TRBV28; j_call: TRBJ1-2; clone_size: .; cdr3_aa: CASSLRSPSFGYTF; cdr3_nt: TGTGCCAGCAGTTTAAGATCTCCCTCTTTTGGCTACACCTTC
d_call: .; v_call: TRBV6-5; j_call: TRBJ2-6; clone_size: .; cdr3_aa: CAIRAAGANVLTF; cdr3_nt: TGTGCCATACGGGCGGCTGGGGCCAACGTCCTGACTTTC
d_call: TRBD2; v_call: TRBV6-1; j_call: TRBJ2-7; clone_size: .; cdr3_aa: CASSEGSPAGGGEQYF; cdr3_nt: TGTGCCAGCAGTGAAGGTTCCCCAGCGGGAGGAGGCGAGCAGTACTTC
d_call: .; v_call: TRBV30; j_call: TRBJ1-1; clone_size: .; cdr3_aa: CAWSRDGSSTEAFF; cdr3_nt: TGTGCCTGGAGTAGGGACGGGTCGAGCACTGAAGCTTTCTTT
d_call: .; v_call: TRBV7-6; j_call: TRBJ2-5; clone_size: .; cdr3_aa: CASSPNRETQYF; cdr3_nt: TGTGCCAGCAGCCCTAACCGAGAGACCCAGTACTTC
d_call: .; v_call: TRBV25-1; j_call: TRBJ1-5; clone_size: .; cdr3_aa: CASYKVSNQPQHF; cdr3_nt: TGTGCCAGTTATAAGGTGAGCAATCAGCCCCAGCATTTT
d_call: .; v_call: TRBV6-6; j_call: TRBJ2-6; clone_size: .; cdr3_aa: CASSRSSGANVLTF; cdr3_nt: TGTGCCAGCAGCCGGAGCTCTGGGGCCAACGTCCTGACTTTC
d_call: TRBD1; v_call: TRBV7-8; j_call: TRBJ1-5; clone_size: .; cdr3_aa: CASSLVTGGPQPQHF; cdr3_nt: TGTGCCAGCAGCTTAGTAACAGGGGGCCCCCAGCCCCAGCATTTT
d_call: .; v_call: TRBV2; j_call: TRBJ1-1; clone_size: once; cdr3_aa: CASSDFRGTNTEAFF; cdr3_nt: TGTGCCAGCAGTGATTTTAGGGGAACGAACACTGAAGCTTTCTTT
d_call: .; v_call: TRBV27; j_call: TRBJ1-2; clone_size: once; cdr3_aa: CASSPGGRLGGYTF; cdr3_nt: TGTGCCAGCAGTCCCGGGGGGAGGCTTGGTGGCTACACCTTC
d_call: .; v_call: TRBV6-6; j_call: TRBJ1-1; clone_size: .; cdr3_aa: CASSYSGTQNTEAFF; cdr3_nt: TGTGCCAGCAGTTACTCGGGGACGCAGAACACTGAAGCTTTCTTT
d_call: .; v_call: TRBV5-8; j_call: TRBJ2-1; clone_size: .; cdr3_aa: CASSIDRVPYNEQFF; cdr3_nt: TGTGCCAGCAGCATAGATCGGGTGCCCTACAATGAGCAGTTCTTC
d_call: TRBD2; v_call: TRBV2; j_call: TRBJ2-5; clone_size: once; cdr3_aa: CASSPWEGYQETQYF; cdr3_nt: TGTGCCAGCAGTCCCTGGGAGGGGTACCAAGAGACCCAGTACTTC
d_call: .; v_call: TRBV27; j_call: TRBJ2-7; clone_size: .; cdr3_aa: CASTPSYEQYF; cdr3_nt: TGTGCCAGCACCCCTTCCTACGAGCAGTACTTC
d_call: TRBD1; v_call: TRBV5-4; j_call: TRBJ1-2; clone_size: .; cdr3_aa: CASTPTGAYGYTF; cdr3_nt: TGTGCCAGCACCCCTACAGGGGCCTATGGCTACACCTTC
d_call: .; v_call: TRBV11-2; j_call: TRBJ2-3; clone_size: .; cdr3_aa: CASSWTGSRRTDTQYF; cdr3_nt: TGTGCCAGCAGCTGGACCGGGTCAAGGAGAACAGATACGCAGTATTTT
d_call: .; v_call: TRBV10-1; j_call: TRBJ1-3; clone_size: once; cdr3_aa: CASSESGGSGNTIYF; cdr3_nt: TGCGCCAGCAGTGAGTCGGGCGGATCTGGAAACACCATATATTTT
d_call: .; v_call: TRBV6-5; j_call: TRBJ1-1; clone_size: .; cdr3_aa: CASSRTGLGVTEAFF; cdr3_nt: TGTGCCAGCAGTCGTACAGGGCTAGGGGTAACTGAAGCTTTCTTT